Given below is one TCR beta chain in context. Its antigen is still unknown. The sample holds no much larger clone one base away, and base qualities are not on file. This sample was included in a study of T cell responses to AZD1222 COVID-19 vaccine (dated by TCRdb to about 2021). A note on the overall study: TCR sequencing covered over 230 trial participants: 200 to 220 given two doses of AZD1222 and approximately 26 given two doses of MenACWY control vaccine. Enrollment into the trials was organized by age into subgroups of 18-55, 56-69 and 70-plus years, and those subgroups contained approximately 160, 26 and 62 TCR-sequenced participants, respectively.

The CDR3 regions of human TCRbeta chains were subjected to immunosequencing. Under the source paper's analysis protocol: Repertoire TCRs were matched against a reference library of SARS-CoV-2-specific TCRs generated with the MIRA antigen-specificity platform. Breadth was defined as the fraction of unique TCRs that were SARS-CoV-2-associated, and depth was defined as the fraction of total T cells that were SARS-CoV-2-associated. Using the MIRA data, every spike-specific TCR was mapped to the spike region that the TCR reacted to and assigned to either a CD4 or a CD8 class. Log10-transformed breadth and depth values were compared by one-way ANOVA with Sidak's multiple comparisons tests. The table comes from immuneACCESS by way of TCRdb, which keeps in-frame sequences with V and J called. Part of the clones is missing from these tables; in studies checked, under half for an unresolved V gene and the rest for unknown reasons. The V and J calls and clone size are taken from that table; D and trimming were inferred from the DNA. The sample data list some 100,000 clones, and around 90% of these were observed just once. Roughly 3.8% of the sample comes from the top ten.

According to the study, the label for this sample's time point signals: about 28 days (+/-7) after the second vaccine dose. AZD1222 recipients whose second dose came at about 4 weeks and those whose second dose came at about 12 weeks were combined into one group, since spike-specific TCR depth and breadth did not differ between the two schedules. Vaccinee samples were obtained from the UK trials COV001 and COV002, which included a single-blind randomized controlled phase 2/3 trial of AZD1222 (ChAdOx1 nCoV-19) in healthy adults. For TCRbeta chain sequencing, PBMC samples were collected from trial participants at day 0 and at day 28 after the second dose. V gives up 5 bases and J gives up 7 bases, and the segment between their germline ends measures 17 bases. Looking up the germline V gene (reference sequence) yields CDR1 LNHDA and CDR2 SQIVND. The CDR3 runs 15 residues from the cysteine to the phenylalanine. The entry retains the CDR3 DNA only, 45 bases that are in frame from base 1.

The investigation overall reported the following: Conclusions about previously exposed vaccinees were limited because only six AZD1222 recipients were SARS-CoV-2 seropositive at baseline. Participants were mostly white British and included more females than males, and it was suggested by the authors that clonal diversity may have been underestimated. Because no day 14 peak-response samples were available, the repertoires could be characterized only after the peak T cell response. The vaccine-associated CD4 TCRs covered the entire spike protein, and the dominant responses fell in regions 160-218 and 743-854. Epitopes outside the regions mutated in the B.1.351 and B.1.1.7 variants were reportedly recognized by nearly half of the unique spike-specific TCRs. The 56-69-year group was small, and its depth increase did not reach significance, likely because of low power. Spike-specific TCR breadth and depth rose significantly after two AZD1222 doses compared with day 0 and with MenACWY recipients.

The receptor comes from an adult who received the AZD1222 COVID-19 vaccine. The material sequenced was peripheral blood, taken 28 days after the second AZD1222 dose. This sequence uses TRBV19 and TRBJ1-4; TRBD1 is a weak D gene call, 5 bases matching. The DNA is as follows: TGTGCCAGTAGTTTCCAACCCGGGACGGGTGAAAAACTGTTTTTT. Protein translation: CASSFQPGTGEKLFF.